Listed below are T cell receptor beta chains from one sample, sequenced in a study of blood T cells in healthy people across ages. Using its own MiXCR run on the 5' RACE reads, TCRdb lists one record per CDR3 protein. The repertoire consists of more than 900,000 distinct CDR3 sequences, with about 29% occurring once and the leading ten covering roughly 10%. Another study also made use of these data, one on T cells of mothers and their children.

What was sequenced was blood. The receptors stem from a middle-aged woman in good health. CDR3s include the opening cysteine and the closing phenylalanine or tryptophan. The order of the fields is CDR3 protein, CDR3 DNA, J gene, clone size, D gene, V gene. The D gene is left open where the match is weak. Only part of the rows carry a size: once, few, many, or a class if the clone is expanded.

CDR3 protein: CASSYSGSWGYGYTF
CDR3 DNA: TGTGCCAGCAGTTACTCGGGTTCCTGGGGCTATGGCTACACCTTC
J gene: TRBJ1-2
clone size: once
D gene: NA
V gene: TRBV6-5

CDR3 protein: CASSQDNRNNSPLHF
CDR3 DNA: TGTGCCAGCAGCCAAGATAACAGGAATAATTCACCCCTCCACTTT
J gene: TRBJ1-6
clone size: NA
D gene: NA
V gene: TRBV14

CDR3 protein: CASRTSSQETQYF
CDR3 DNA: TGTGCCAGCAGGACTAGCTCTCAAGAGACCCAGTACTTC
J gene: TRBJ2-5
clone size: few
D gene: TRBD2
V gene: TRBV2

CDR3 protein: CASSWDGDEQFF
CDR3 DNA: TGTGCCAGCAGCTGGGACGGGGATGAGCAGTTCTTC
J gene: TRBJ2-1
clone size: once
D gene: NA
V gene: TRBV7-6

CDR3 protein: CASGPGPYGYTF
CDR3 DNA: TGTGCCAGCGGCCCGGGACCCTATGGCTACACCTTC
J gene: TRBJ1-2
clone size: few
D gene: NA
V gene: TRBV12-3/TRBV12-4

CDR3 protein: CASSLLPAGETQYF
CDR3 DNA: TGTGCCAGCAGTTTACTCCCCGCGGGAGAGACCCAGTACTTC
J gene: TRBJ2-5
clone size: many
D gene: NA
V gene: TRBV28

CDR3 protein: CASGYSSYKETQYF
CDR3 DNA: TGTGCCAGCGGTTACTCTTCGTATAAAGAGACCCAGTACTTC
J gene: TRBJ2-5
clone size: NA
D gene: NA
V gene: TRBV6-2/TRBV6-3

CDR3 protein: CASSELGPRNTEAFF
CDR3 DNA: TGTGCCAGCAGTGAGTTAGGGCCGCGGAACACTGAAGCTTTCTTT
J gene: TRBJ1-1
clone size: few
D gene: NA
V gene: TRBV7-9

CDR3 protein: CSAREGGTAQETQYF
CDR3 DNA: TGCAGTGCTAGAGAGGGAGGGACAGCCCAAGAGACCCAGTACTTC
J gene: TRBJ2-5
clone size: many
D gene: NA
V gene: TRBV20-1

CDR3 protein: CASSLIQTISGNTIYF
CDR3 DNA: TGTGCCAGCAGTTTAATTCAAACCATCTCTGGAAACACCATATATTTT
J gene: TRBJ1-3
clone size: few
D gene: NA
V gene: TRBV12-3/TRBV12-4

CDR3 protein: CAGSTGQGYGYTF
CDR3 DNA: TGTGCCGGCAGCACCGGACAGGGCTACGGCTACACCTTC
J gene: TRBJ1-2
clone size: few
D gene: TRBD1
V gene: TRBV5-6

CDR3 protein: CASSSRDRVSYEQYF
CDR3 DNA: TGTGCCAGCAGTTCCCGGGACAGGGTTTCCTACGAGCAGTACTTC
J gene: TRBJ2-7
clone size: many
D gene: TRBD1
V gene: TRBV28

CDR3 protein: CASSGTIRDFPFYEQYF
CDR3 DNA: TGCGCCAGCAGCGGTACGATCCGGGACTTTCCTTTCTACGAGCAGTACTTC
J gene: TRBJ2-7
clone size: many
D gene: NA
V gene: TRBV5-1

CDR3 protein: CASSDPGGEVEQFF
CDR3 DNA: TGTGCCAGCAGTGACCCAGGCGGGGAGGTTGAGCAGTTCTTC
J gene: TRBJ2-1
clone size: few
D gene: NA
V gene: TRBV6-1

CDR3 protein: CASSDEGRLFSYEQYF
CDR3 DNA: TGTGCCAGCAGTGACGAGGGACGGCTTTTCTCCTACGAGCAGTACTTC
J gene: TRBJ2-7
clone size: NA
D gene: NA
V gene: TRBV2

CDR3 protein: CASSFSTPPGVYEQYF
CDR3 DNA: TGTGCCAGCAGCTTCTCTACCCCACCGGGGGTTTACGAGCAGTACTTC
J gene: TRBJ2-7
clone size: NA
D gene: NA
V gene: TRBV9

CDR3 protein: CASSSYGGGVGNQPQHF
CDR3 DNA: TGTGCCAGCAGTTCGTACGGGGGTGGAGTGGGGAATCAGCCCCAGCATTTT
J gene: TRBJ1-5
clone size: NA
D gene: NA
V gene: TRBV28

CDR3 protein: CASSLEGRDQPQHF
CDR3 DNA: TGTGCCAGCAGCTTAGAGGGGCGAGATCAGCCCCAGCATTTT
J gene: TRBJ1-5
clone size: NA
D gene: NA
V gene: TRBV7-2

CDR3 protein: CASSPNRVEQYF
CDR3 DNA: TGCGCCAGCAGTCCCAACAGGGTCGAGCAGTACTTC
J gene: TRBJ2-7
clone size: many
D gene: NA
V gene: TRBV5-1

CDR3 protein: CASSPRGTGRQAFF
CDR3 DNA: TGTGCCAGCAGCCCGCGCGGGACAGGGCGACAAGCTTTCTTT
J gene: TRBJ1-1
clone size: NA
D gene: TRBD1
V gene: TRBV9

CDR3 protein: CSATRGGSTDTQYF
CDR3 DNA: TGCAGTGCGACCAGGGGGGGGAGCACAGATACGCAGTATTTT
J gene: TRBJ2-3
clone size: NA
D gene: NA
V gene: TRBV20-1

CDR3 protein: CASSRNLNNEQFF
CDR3 DNA: TGTGCCAGCAGCCGTAACTTAAACAATGAGCAGTTCTTC
J gene: TRBJ2-1
clone size: NA
D gene: NA
V gene: TRBV11-2

CDR3 protein: CAISKQGATYNEQFF
CDR3 DNA: TGTGCCATCAGCAAACAGGGGGCGACCTACAATGAGCAGTTCTTC
J gene: TRBJ2-1
clone size: NA
D gene: TRBD1
V gene: TRBV10-3

CDR3 protein: CASSSPLAGGYYEQYF
CDR3 DNA: TGTGCCAGCAGTTCCCCTCTAGCGGGGGGGTACTACGAGCAGTACTTC
J gene: TRBJ2-7
clone size: many
D gene: TRBD2
V gene: TRBV28

CDR3 protein: CAISYSGTGTTDTQYF
CDR3 DNA: TGTGCCATCAGTTACTCCGGGACAGGGACGACAGATACGCAGTATTTT
J gene: TRBJ2-3
clone size: NA
D gene: TRBD1
V gene: TRBV10-3

CDR3 protein: CASSLASWSSGYTF
CDR3 DNA: TGTGCCAGCAGTTTAGCGTCGTGGAGTAGTGGCTACACCTTC
J gene: TRBJ1-2
clone size: few
D gene: NA
V gene: TRBV12-3/TRBV12-4

CDR3 protein: CASSRDRGEETQYF
CDR3 DNA: TGCGCCAGCAGCCGGGACAGGGGGGAGGAGACCCAGTACTTC
J gene: TRBJ2-5
clone size: few
D gene: TRBD1
V gene: TRBV5-1

CDR3 protein: CSAKPDSYEQYF
CDR3 DNA: TGCAGTGCAAAACCGGACAGCTACGAGCAGTACTTC
J gene: TRBJ2-7
clone size: NA
D gene: NA
V gene: TRBV20-1

CDR3 protein: CASSQDTGAAAWSPLHF
CDR3 DNA: TGCGCCAGCAGCCAAGATACAGGGGCGGCGGCGTGGTCACCCCTCCACTTT
J gene: TRBJ1-6
clone size: many
D gene: TRBD1
V gene: TRBV4-3

CDR3 protein: CASQNQGGGANVLTF
CDR3 DNA: TGCGCCAGCCAAAACCAGGGGGGAGGGGCCAACGTCCTGACTTTC
J gene: TRBJ2-6
clone size: NA
D gene: NA
V gene: TRBV5-1

CDR3 protein: CASSLSGEKQFF
CDR3 DNA: TGTGCCAGCAGCCTCTCGGGTGAGAAGCAGTTCTTC
J gene: TRBJ2-1
clone size: few
D gene: NA
V gene: TRBV7-2

CDR3 protein: CASSLEVGVKYF
CDR3 DNA: TGTGCCAGCAGCTTAGAAGTCGGGGTAAAGTACTTC
J gene: TRBJ2-7
clone size: many
D gene: NA
V gene: TRBV7-2

CDR3 protein: CASSLRAGAFTDTQYF
CDR3 DNA: TGTGCCAGCAGCTTGAGAGCGGGGGCCTTCACAGATACGCAGTATTTT
J gene: TRBJ2-3
clone size: few
D gene: TRBD2
V gene: TRBV5-4

CDR3 protein: CASSFDRRNTEAFF
CDR3 DNA: TGTGCCAGCAGCTTTGACAGACGGAACACTGAAGCTTTCTTT
J gene: TRBJ1-1
clone size: once
D gene: NA
V gene: TRBV5-6

CDR3 protein: CASSLAGTGRGYGYTF
CDR3 DNA: TGTGCCAGCAGTTTAGCGGGGACGGGAAGGGGCTATGGCTACACCTTC
J gene: TRBJ1-2
clone size: NA
D gene: NA
V gene: TRBV28

CDR3 protein: CASSMGTGSQYF
CDR3 DNA: TGTGCCAGCAGTATGGGGACAGGGAGCCAGTACTTC
J gene: TRBJ2-5
clone size: many
D gene: TRBD1
V gene: TRBV12-3/TRBV12-4

CDR3 protein: CASSPGQGEHEQYF
CDR3 DNA: TGTGCCAGCAGCCCGGGACAGGGTGAGCACGAGCAGTACTTC
J gene: TRBJ2-7
clone size: NA
D gene: TRBD1
V gene: TRBV3-1

CDR3 protein: CASRAMAGNGYTF
CDR3 DNA: TGTGCCAGCAGGGCGATGGCAGGGAATGGCTACACCTTC
J gene: TRBJ1-2
clone size: NA
D gene: NA
V gene: TRBV2

CDR3 protein: CVSSLESRLAGGEETQYF
CDR3 DNA: TGTGTCAGCAGCTTAGAATCGCGACTAGCGGGGGGAGAGGAGACCCAGTACTTC
J gene: TRBJ2-5
clone size: NA
D gene: TRBD2
V gene: TRBV11-2

CDR3 protein: CASSLGVEGTEAFF
CDR3 DNA: TGTGCCAGCAGCTTGGGAGTGGAGGGCACTGAAGCTTTCTTT
J gene: TRBJ1-1
clone size: NA
D gene: NA
V gene: TRBV7-3

CDR3 protein: CASSLPGQHTGELFF
CDR3 DNA: TGTGCCAGCAGCTTACCAGGACAACACACCGGGGAGCTGTTTTTT
J gene: TRBJ2-2
clone size: NA
D gene: NA
V gene: TRBV11-2

CDR3 protein: CASSLEGRRGNTIYF
CDR3 DNA: TGTGCCAGCAGTTTAGAAGGGAGAAGAGGAAACACCATATATTTT
J gene: TRBJ1-3
clone size: NA
D gene: NA
V gene: TRBV12-3/TRBV12-4

CDR3 protein: CASSLVEVETQYF
CDR3 DNA: TGTGCCAGCAGCTTAGTTGAGGTAGAGACCCAGTACTTC
J gene: TRBJ2-5
clone size: many
D gene: NA
V gene: TRBV7-6

CDR3 protein: CASSLSGGPYSYEQYF
CDR3 DNA: TGTGCCAGCAGTTTAAGTGGGGGGCCTTACTCCTACGAGCAGTACTTC
J gene: TRBJ2-7
clone size: few
D gene: NA
V gene: TRBV28

CDR3 protein: CASSYQAGERDEQYF
CDR3 DNA: TGCGCCAGCAGCTACCAAGCGGGAGAGAGGGACGAGCAGTACTTC
J gene: TRBJ2-7
clone size: few
D gene: TRBD2
V gene: TRBV4-3

CDR3 protein: CASSLGGPRDRSYNEQFF
CDR3 DNA: TGTGCCAGCAGCTTAGGAGGCCCCCGGGACCGCTCCTACAATGAGCAGTTCTTC
J gene: TRBJ2-1
clone size: many
D gene: NA
V gene: TRBV11-2

CDR3 protein: CASSPRLHRVGYEQYF
CDR3 DNA: TGTGCCAGCTCACCGAGATTACACAGGGTCGGCTACGAGCAGTACTTC
J gene: TRBJ2-7
clone size: NA
D gene: NA
V gene: TRBV18

CDR3 protein: CASNWRSSGANVLTF
CDR3 DNA: TGTGCCAGCAACTGGCGTAGCTCTGGGGCCAACGTCCTGACTTTC
J gene: TRBJ2-6
clone size: NA
D gene: NA
V gene: TRBV7-8

CDR3 protein: CASSPPGGGYGYTF
CDR3 DNA: TGTGCCAGCAGCCCGCCCGGGGGCGGGTATGGCTACACCTTC
J gene: TRBJ1-2
clone size: many
D gene: NA
V gene: TRBV7-2

CDR3 protein: CASSLVGNGQFF
CDR3 DNA: TGCGCCAGCAGCTTGGTGGGGAATGGGCAGTTCTTC
J gene: TRBJ2-1
clone size: NA
D gene: NA
V gene: TRBV5-1

CDR3 protein: CASSVSSGGPLGQFF
CDR3 DNA: TGTGCCAGCAGCGTCTCTAGCGGGGGGCCTCTTGGGCAGTTCTTC
J gene: TRBJ2-1
clone size: few
D gene: TRBD2
V gene: TRBV9

CDR3 protein: CASSSTPGQDTEAFF
CDR3 DNA: TGTGCCAGCAGCTCCACCCCAGGACAGGACACTGAAGCTTTCTTT
J gene: TRBJ1-1
clone size: NA
D gene: TRBD1
V gene: TRBV7-2